Shown below are 9 T cell receptor beta chains from a single sample sequenced in a study of cytomegalovirus exposure and HLA in healthy donors. Both 60 Vbeta primers and 13 Jbeta primers went into the PCR. TCRdb keeps only in-frame clones here, not all; method: immunoSEQ multiplex PCR. The sample consists of approximately 190,000 clones, over 65% of them appearing once. Sequencing was done on a sample of PBMCs. The receptor source for this set is a woman in her fifties or sixties in good health and CMV-seropositive.

The CDR3 spells CASSGPGQTQDAYGYTF. The CDR3 DNA reads TGTGCCAGCAGTGGACCCGGACAAACCCAGGATGCCTATGGCTACACCTTC. The V call is TRBV6-1, the J call TRBJ1-2, with a possible D match to TRBD1 (5 bases). The CDR3 is made up of 17 amino acids. The germline V gene encodes CDR1 MNHNS and CDR2 SASEGT. V was pared by 4 bases and J by 4 bases, with 22 bases between.

This sequence joins TRBV6-4 and TRBJ2-5; TRBD1 matches at 10 bases. Judging by the DNA end, TRBJ2-7 fits better; the J call may be wrong. The CDR3 has 16 amino acids. Germline V gene sequence: CDR1 MRHNA, CDR2 SNTAGT. In DNA, the CDR3 is TGTGCCAGCAGTGATTACCCGGGACAGGGGACCTACGAGCAGTACTTC. Its protein is CASSDYPGQGTYEQYF.

Here the CDR3 reads CASSVGGLAGGSSYNEQFF. The CDR3 DNA is TGTGCCAGCAGCGTTGGCGGACTAGCGGGGGGGAGCTCCTACAATGAGCAGTTCTTC. V gene TRBV9 combines with J gene TRBJ2-1; 15 bases map to TRBD2. This CDR3 contains 19 residues. Per the germline V gene, CDR1 is SGDLS and CDR2 is YYNGEE. The junction had 6 bases not matched to a gene; V was cut back by 2 bases and J by 0 bases. The full variable domain, completed using reference TRBV9 and TRBJ2-1, is DSGVTQTPKHLITATGQRVTLRCSPRSGDLSVYWYQQSLDQGLQFLIQYYNGEERAKGNILERFSAQQFPDLHSELNLSSLELGDSALYFCASSVGGLAGGSSYNEQFFGPGTRLTVL.

V usage is TRBV6-4 and J usage is TRBJ2-6, with TRBD1 matching over 9 bases. This CDR3 is 17 amino acids long. Trimming at V came to 7 bases and at J to 1 base, leaving 8 bases not matched to a gene. The V gene's germline CDR1 is MRHNA and CDR2 SNTAGT. The CDR3 sequence is CASKAAQGASGANVLTF. The CDR3, as DNA: TGTGCCAGCAAGGCCGCACAGGGGGCATCTGGGGCCAACGTCCTGACTTTC.

V is TRBV4-2 and J is TRBJ2-3, with D maybe TRBD2 (5 bases). The CDR3 length is 18 residues. CDR1 and CDR2 (germline): LGHNA, YNFKEQ. The germline V and J ends were trimmed by 0 bases and 0 bases, with 16 bases remaining between them. CDR3 amino acids: CASSQDLKAGASTDTQYF. DNA for the CDR3: TGTGCCAGCAGCCAAGATCTGAAGGCGGGTGCTAGCACAGATACGCAGTATTTT.

This clone occurred a few times. V gene TRBV4-3 combines with J gene TRBJ2-7; the match to TRBD2 covers 8 bases. The CDR3 is 14 residues long. Germline V gene sequence: CDR1 LGHNA, CDR2 YSLEER. V gave up 1 base and J gave up 3 bases; unmatched junction bases: 2. CDR3 nucleotides: TGCGCCAGCAGCCAAGGTACTAGCGGCTACGAGCAGTACTTC. Its translation is CASSQGTSGYEQYF.

The CDR3, as DNA: TGTGCCAGCAGCGTAGATGGCAGGGGGGACACCGGGGAGCTGTTTTTT. It is translated as CASSVDGRGDTGELFF. The chain uses TRBV9 and TRBJ2-2; a possible D gene is TRBD1 (7 bases). This CDR3 comprises 16 residues. Germline V lookup: CDR1 SGDLS, CDR2 YYNGEE. The V end was cut by 0 bases, the J end by 3 bases, with 12 bases between.

V gene TRBV5-4 combines with J gene TRBJ1-2, with TRBD1 matching over 7 bases. The CDR3 sequence is 14 residues long. CDR1 and CDR2 from the germline V gene are SGHNT and YYREEE (reference sequence). J lost 4 bases, V lost 0 bases, and 3 bases had no gene match. CDR3 in DNA: TGTGCCAGCAGCTTGGGGGGACAGAGCTATGGCTACACCTTC. Residues: CASSLGGQSYGYTF.

The genes are TRBV4-1 and TRBJ2-5; 7 bases map to TRBD1. This CDR3 is built from 14 residues. Per germline, CDR1 MGHRA and CDR2 YSYEKL. Germline trimming cut 0 bases from V and 5 bases from J; bases unmatched to any gene: 3. DNA of the CDR3: TGCGCCAGCAGCCAAGATAGGGGGCGCGAGACCCAGTACTTC. As protein: CASSQDRGRETQYF.